These 21 T cell receptor beta chains came from one sample sequenced in a study of shared clonotypes between healthy human individuals. Sequenced by immunoSEQ multiplex PCR; TCRdb stores in-frame clones only, minus some. The sample consists of 550,000 to 850,000 clones, around two thirds of them appearing once. Input material: memory CD4+ T cells sorted from blood. Subset here: CD45RA-negative fraction. The source is a woman aged 30 to 39 in good health.

The rearrangement links TRBV7-2 to TRBJ2-1, with D maybe TRBD1 (5 bases). The V gene lost 5 bases and the J gene lost 2 bases, with 22 bases spanning the gap. In germline, CDR1 is SGHTA, CDR2 FQGNSA. The CDR3 is made up of 18 amino acids. This CDR3 is CASSRPKGNSQAYNEQFF. The CDR3 DNA follows: TGTGCCAGCAGCCGTCCGAAGGGGAATTCTCAGGCCTACAATGAGCAGTTCTTC.

The CDR3 protein is CASSPRDTEAFF. The CDR3 DNA reads as TGTGCCAGCAGCCCCCGGGACACTGAAGCTTTCTTT. V and J are TRBV6-5 and TRBJ1-1, with D unresolved. This CDR3 contains 12 residues. Germline CDR1 reads MNHEY; CDR2 reads SVGAGI. Trimming left V 6 bases short and J 3 bases short, with 8 bases between.

Comment on this clone: The same CDR3 also results from other DNA sequences found in this sample. The chain employs TRBV6-5 and TRBJ1-1; 7 bases agree with TRBD1. V was clipped by 5 bases and J by 1 base; unmatched bases: 1. This CDR3 comprises 13 residues. Germline-derived CDR1 and CDR2 are MNHEY and SVGAGI. The chain's CDR3 is CASSGQENTEAFF. As DNA, the CDR3 is TGTGCCAGCAGTGGACAGGAGAACACTGAAGCTTTCTTT.

This clone has only a few counts. This CDR3 is also generated by other DNA sequences in the sample. The genes are TRBV28 and TRBJ1-2, with TRBD1 as a possible D gene (6 bases). V lost 3 bases and J lost 4, with 9 bases in between. Germline values: CDR1 MDHEN, CDR2 SYDVKM. The CDR3 sequence is 13 residues long. This CDR3 is CASSFPGVYGYTF. The CDR3 nucleotides are TGTGCCAGCAGTTTCCCAGGGGTCTATGGCTACACCTTC.

V and J are TRBV19 and TRBJ1-2; maybe TRBD1 (6 bases). V was pared by 8 bases and J by 8 bases, with 15 bases between. The germline V gene encodes CDR1 LNHDA and CDR2 SQIVND (reference sequence). CDR3 length: 12 residues. The CDR3 region is CASLQGPGGYTF. As DNA, the CDR3 is TGTGCCAGTCTTCAGGGGCCGGGCGGCTACACCTTC. The whole variable domain, remainder taken from reference TRBV19 and TRBJ1-2, is DGGITQSPKYLFRKEGQNVTLSCEQNLNHDAMYWYRQDPGQGLRLIYYSQIVNDFQKGDIAEGYSVSREKKESFPLTVTSAQKNPTAFYLCASLQGPGGYTFGSGTRLTVV.

The chain couples TRBV19 to TRBJ1-5; D is ambiguous. This CDR3 spans 18 amino acids. With 1 base removed from V and 3 bases from J, the gap between germline ends came to 19 bases. Looked up from germline, CDR1 is LNHDA and CDR2 is SQIVND (reference sequence). The CDR3 spells CASSIGFRAGMVNQPQHF. DNA of the CDR3: TGTGCCAGTAGTATAGGGTTTCGGGCGGGGATGGTCAATCAGCCCCAGCATTTT.

This clone was recorded only once. The chain couples TRBV4-1 to TRBJ2-5, with D possibly TRBD2 on 7 matching bases. Trimming removed 1 base at V and 5 bases at J, with 11 bases between. Germline CDR1 is MGHRA and CDR2 is YSYEKL. This CDR3 comprises 14 residues. The CDR3 sequence: CASSQVGGAETQYF. The DNA for the CDR3 is TGCGCCAGCAGCCAAGTAGGGGGGGCTGAGACCCAGTACTTC.

The chain has TRBV30 and TRBJ2-1; D not certain. Germline values: CDR1 GTSNPN, CDR2 SVGIG (reference sequence). V dropped 4 bases and J dropped 2 bases, with 9 bases sitting between them. The CDR3 is made up of 13 amino acids. CDR3 nucleotides: TGTGCCTGGACCCCCCCTGCCTACAATGAGCAGTTCTTC. Translated, it gives CAWTPPAYNEQFF. Drawing the rest from reference TRBV30 and TRBJ2-1, the complete variable domain is SQTIHQWPATLVQPVGSPLSLECTVEGTSNPNLYWYRQAAGRGLQLLFYSVGIGQISSEVPQNLSASRPQDRQFILSSKKLLLSDSGFYLCAWTPPAYNEQFFGPGTRLTVL.

V is TRBV19 and J is TRBJ2-5; 8 bases fit TRBD1. CDR1 is LNHDA and CDR2 is SQIVND in the germline V gene (reference sequence). V shed 5 bases and J 1 base; nucleotides not matched to a gene: 6. This CDR3 is built from 15 residues. The CDR3 protein is CASSVRQGTQETQYF. The CDR3 DNA is TGTGCCAGTAGTGTCAGACAGGGGACCCAAGAGACCCAGTACTTC.

The chain recombines TRBV2 with TRBJ2-7; TRBD2 matches at 13 bases. The germline gives CDR1 SNHLY, CDR2 FYNNEI. This CDR3 spans 16 amino acids. V was clipped by 10 bases and J by 7 bases; unmatched bases: 16. In nucleotides, the CDR3 is TGTGCCACGTCTCCTCGACCGCGACTAGCGGGAGGAGAGCAGTACTTC. It encodes CATSPRPRLAGGEQYF.

The chain is built from TRBV14 and TRBJ2-1, with D tentatively TRBD2 (6 bases). V lost 4 bases and J lost 10, with 17 bases in between. The CDR3 length is 14 residues. Per the germline V gene, CDR1 is SGHDN and CDR2 is FVKESK. CDR3 in DNA: TGTGCCAGCAGCCCCTACCGGGGCGGGATCGAGCAGTTCTTC. Translating gives CASSPYRGGIEQFF.

The CDR3 DNA sequence: TGTGCCACGAGGGACACCGGCAGATCCGAGCAGTACTTC. The encoded protein is CATRDTGRSEQYF. This chain links TRBV19 with TRBJ2-7, with D possibly TRBD1 on 6 matching bases. V lost 10 bases and J lost 6, with 19 bases in between. The CDR3 runs to 13 residues. Germline V gene data show CDR1 as LNHDA and CDR2 as SQIVND (reference sequence).

V is TRBV10-1 and J is TRBJ1-1, with D possibly TRBD1 on 5 matching bases. Per the germline V gene, CDR1 is WNHNN and CDR2 is SYGVQD (reference sequence). The CDR3 is 13 residues long. V lost 6 bases and J 4 bases, leaving 12 bases between the germline ends. CDR3 nucleotide sequence: TGCGCCAGCAGCAGGGTTCCTCTCACTGAAGCTTTCTTT. Translating gives CASSRVPLTEAFF.

The J gene is TRBJ1-4, the V gene TRBV27; D unresolved. The CDR3 totals 15 residues. CDR1 is MNHEY, CDR2 SMNVEV, per germline (reference sequence). Trimming shortened V by 2 bases and J by 2 bases, and 9 bases separated the two germline ends. The CDR3 sequence is CASSLNLGTNEKLFF. The DNA for the CDR3 is TGTGCCAGCAGTTTAAATCTAGGCACTAATGAAAAACTGTTTTTT.

The chain has TRBV28 and TRBJ2-4, with D perhaps TRBD2 (5 bases). The CDR3 length is 14 residues. V lost 7 bases and J lost 0, with 10 bases in between. Germline lookup yields CDR1 MDHEN and CDR2 SYDVKM. The CDR3 is CASTLSGAKNIQYF. In DNA, the CDR3 is TGTGCCAGCACCCTAAGCGGAGCCAAAAACATTCAGTACTTC.

The chain combines TRBV18 with TRBJ2-7, with D uncertain. There are 14 residues in the CDR3. The germline gives CDR1 KGHSH, CDR2 LQKENI. Trimming pared 1 base from V and 2 bases from J, leaving 9 bases between. CDR3 protein: CASSPRSEAYEQYF. The CDR3 DNA sequence: TGTGCCAGCTCACCACGTTCAGAGGCCTACGAGCAGTACTTC. Full variable domain (remainder filled in from reference TRBV18 and TRBJ2-7): NAGVMQNPRHLVRRRGQEARLRCSPMKGHSHVYWYRQLPEEGLKFMVYLQKENIIDESGMPKERFSAEFPKEGPSILRIQQVVRGDSAAYFCASSPRSEAYEQYFGPGTRLTVT.

The chain has TRBV19 and TRBJ1-1; D remains unclear. Germline V CDR1 and CDR2: LNHDA, SQIVND (reference sequence). V lost 3 bases to trimming and J lost 1 base, with 9 bases between them. This CDR3 has 14 amino acids. The CDR3 DNA is TGTGCCAGTAGTATCCTGACAAAGAACACTGAAGCTTTCTTT. Translation: CASSILTKNTEAFF.

The chain combines TRBV28 with TRBJ2-4; 7 bases map to TRBD1. The germline V gene encodes CDR1 MDHEN and CDR2 SYDVKM. After removal of 3 bases from V and 2 bases from J, the junction contained 7 bases not matched to a gene. The CDR3 covers 16 residues. CDR3 region: CASSFWTGPSKNIQYF. In DNA, the CDR3 is TGTGCCAGCAGTTTCTGGACAGGACCTTCCAAAAACATTCAGTACTTC. Based on the CDR3 plus reference TRBV28 and TRBJ2-4, the full variable domain is DVKVTQSSRYLVKRTGEKVFLECVQDMDHENMFWYRQDPGLGLRLIYFSYDVKMKEKGDIPEGYSVSREKKERFSLILESASTNQTSMYLCASSFWTGPSKNIQYFGAGTRLSVL.

About this clone: A much larger clone differs from this one at a single base, so this may be a read error. Other nucleotide sequences from this sample produce the same CDR3. The CDR3 nucleotides read TGCGCCAGCAGCCCCGGGACTAGCGGCATCGAGCAGTACTTC. Translated: CASSPGTSGIEQYF. The chain combines TRBV5-1 with TRBJ2-7; 11 nucleotides agree with TRBD2. The length of the CDR3 is 14 residues. Looked up from germline, CDR1 is SGHRS and CDR2 is YFSETQ. Unmatched junction bases numbered 6, after V lost 4 bases and J lost 6 bases.

The chain uses TRBV4-2 and TRBJ2-1; either TRBD1 or TRBD2 may fit D (7 bases each). V lost 0 bases to trimming and J lost 2 bases, with 14 bases between them. There are 17 residues in the CDR3. Looked up from germline, CDR1 is LGHNA and CDR2 is YNFKEQ. CDR3 coding DNA: TGTGCCAGCAGCCAAGATCTCGGGGGGACAGCCTACAATGAGCAGTTCTTC. It is translated as CASSQDLGGTAYNEQFF.

This clone is a singleton in its sample. The chain has TRBV5-8 and TRBJ2-1; tentative D call: TRBD2 (6 bases). Germline CDR1 and CDR2: SGHTS and YDEGEE. The V and J ends lost 6 bases and 3 bases respectively, with 13 bases between them. CDR3 length: 14 amino acids. The CDR3 protein is CASTRLGGYNEQFF. The CDR3 DNA sequence: TGTGCCAGCACCCGGCTGGGAGGCTACAATGAGCAGTTCTTC.